This TCR beta chain was captured in a study of early T cells in non-severe SARS-CoV-2 infection. At the level of the study: The sequenced material was bulk RNA from unsorted whole blood, and its chains were unpaired. Study conclusions and caveats: VDJdb matches were skewed toward anti-spike CD8 T cell responses.

This clonotype was picked up many times. Its antigen is still unknown. The TCR library protocol was used to attach unique molecular identifiers. These identifiers were attached to individual cDNA molecules. TCRdb itself ran the 5' RACE reads through MiXCR, one entry per CDR3 protein. Here the sample spans approximately 76,000 distinct CDR3 sequences, about 14% being singletons. Sequenced: whole blood. The origin of this receptor is an adult who was a healthcare worker with PCR-confirmed SARS-CoV-2 infection or an uninfected control (not recorded which).

The CDR3 nucleotides are TGTGCCAGTAGTATAAGAGCCGACAGGGCCTACGAGCAGTACTTC. Amino acids: CASSIRADRAYEQYF. The V call is TRBV19, the J call TRBJ2-7; TRBD1 agrees at 7 bases. This CDR3 is built from 15 residues. CDR1 and CDR2 (germline): LNHDA, SQIVND (reference sequence). Trimming removed 2 bases from V and 2 bases from J; junction bases left unmatched: 6.